The T cell receptor (beta chain) under discussion was sequenced for a study of blood T cell repertoires in COVID-19. Overall study context: Some COVID-19 samples were acute and others convalescent; all came from the United States, Italy and Spain. PBMCs, B-cell-depleted T cells, or T cells were the source of the cDNA or gDNA that made up the material.

V was shortened by 3 bases and J by 0 bases, with 9 bases between the two germline ends. Germline values: CDR1 SGDLS, CDR2 YYNGEE. The CDR3 runs 14 residues. The table came from immunoSEQ multiplex PCR; TCRdb's copy has only in-frame clones and leaves some out. Of roughly 180,000 clones in the sample, 85% to 90% were seen once. Recruitment covered about two dozen US areas and drew participants whose ages spanned about 18 to 90 years. This clonotype was obtained from a man in his forties who had recovered from COVID-19. V usage is TRBV9 and J usage is TRBJ1-1, with D possibly being TRBD1 (6 bases). Source material: PBMCs or T cells enriched from blood (not recorded which). CDR3 nucleotide sequence: TGTGCCAGCAGCGACGGGGACATGAACACTGAAGCTTTCTTT. It yields the protein CASSDGDMNTEAFF.